What follows are 31 T cell receptor beta chains derived from one specimen sequenced in a study of blood T cells in healthy people across ages. Primers used in a second PCR of roughly 6 to 12 cycles were a sample-barcoded 5' primer and a J-beta primer mix. MiXCR, applied by TCRdb to the 5' RACE reads, yields one record per CDR3 protein. The sample holds about 1.8 million distinct CDR3 sequences, roughly 52% seen once. Sequenced material: blood. The source of these receptors is a woman aged 40 to 50 in good health.

This clonotype was seen a few times. The rearrangement uses TRBV29-1 and TRBJ2-3; TRBD2 matches 11 bases. J gave up 5 bases and V 7 bases, and 8 bases lay outside the gene matches. The germline V gene has CDR1 SQVTM and CDR2 ANQGSEA. The CDR3 consists of 14 residues. The CDR3 region is CSANGLAGRDTQYF. As DNA, the CDR3 is TGCAGCGCCAACGGACTAGCGGGTAGAGATACGCAGTATTTT.

This chain links TRBV9 with TRBJ2-7, with D possibly matching TRBD1 (6 bases). CDR3 length: 17 residues. Germline CDR1 and CDR2: SGDLS and YYNGEE. The V and J ends lost 2 bases and 3 bases respectively, with 21 bases between them. The DNA of the CDR3 is TGTGCCAGCAGCGTTCTTGACAGGCTTGGAGCCCACTACGAGCAGTACTTC. This sequence encodes CASSVLDRLGAHYEQYF.

In its sample, this clonotype was seen a few times. The chain combines TRBV6-1 with TRBJ1-6, with D perhaps matching TRBD1 (5 bases). The CDR3 runs 17 residues. CDR1 is MNHNS, CDR2 SASEGT, per germline. The V gene lost 0 bases and the J gene lost 0 bases, with 9 bases spanning the gap. The CDR3 spells CASSEAGGSSYNSPLHF. CDR3 bases: TGTGCCAGCAGTGAAGCTGGGGGGAGCTCCTATAATTCACCCCTCCACTTT.

The chain employs TRBV28 and TRBJ2-1; weak D call: TRBD2 (6 bases). Germline V gives CDR1 MDHEN, CDR2 SYDVKM. The length of the CDR3 is 17 residues. The V and J ends lost 7 bases and 7 bases respectively, with 26 bases between them. In DNA form, the CDR3 reads TGTGCCAGCACCCAGCCCTTACTAGCAAGGCCACCGAATGAGCAGTTCTTC. Protein sequence: CASTQPLLARPPNEQFF.

CDR3 nucleotide sequence: TGTGCCAGCAGGAAGGGGGGCGCTGGGGCCAACGTCCTGACTTTC. This encodes CASRKGGAGANVLTF. This sequence joins TRBV2 and TRBJ2-6; D is possibly TRBD1 or TRBD2 (6 bases each). V was pared by 6 bases and J by 2 bases, with 11 bases between. CDR3 length: 15 amino acids. CDR1 and CDR2 from the germline V gene are SNHLY and FYNNEI.

The rearrangement links TRBV5-6 to TRBJ2-5, with D possibly TRBD2 on 7 matching bases. The CDR3 is made up of 16 amino acids. With 1 base removed from V and 2 bases from J, the gap between germline ends came to 15 bases. The germline V gene encodes CDR1 SGHDT and CDR2 YYEEEE. The CDR3: CASSLSWGGRQETQYF. In DNA, the CDR3 is TGTGCCAGCAGCTTGAGTTGGGGGGGCCGGCAAGAGACCCAGTACTTC.

This chain uses TRBV7-9 with TRBJ2-5; tentatively, D is TRBD1 or TRBD2 (6 bases each). The CDR3 loop spans 18 amino acids. Looked up from germline, CDR1 is SEHNR and CDR2 is FQNEAQ (reference sequence). Trimming removed 1 base from V and 2 bases from J, with 20 bases in between. CDR3 loop: CASSLVSGAGIIQETQYF. The CDR3 DNA reads TGTGCCAGCAGCTTAGTGTCGGGGGCAGGGATAATACAAGAGACCCAGTACTTC.

This clonotype was detected only a few times. In nucleotides, the CDR3 is TGTGCCAGCAGCGTATCCAGTTCCGGTTTGGGGGGGCGAGACTATGGCTACACCTTC. This gives the protein CASSVSSSGLGGRDYGYTF. The V call is TRBV9, the J call TRBJ1-2, with D possibly being TRBD1 (6 bases). V gave up 1 base and J gave up 3 bases, with 25 bases separating them. The length of the CDR3 is 19 residues. The germline V gene has CDR1 SGDLS and CDR2 YYNGEE.

Concerning this clonotype itself: An end of the junction differs from the germline gene, which may be a read error. The rearrangement joins TRBV5-1 to TRBJ1-2; 7 positions match TRBD1. Germline V gives CDR1 SGHRS, CDR2 YFSETQ. This CDR3 is built from 14 residues. The CDR3: CASSLGDSPYGYTF. The CDR3 DNA follows: TGTGCCAGCAGCTTGGGGGACAGCCCCTATGGCTACACCTTC.

This rearrangement joins TRBV20-1 to TRBJ2-4, with unresolved D. The last part of the DNA fits TRBJ2-7 better; the J call may be wrong. The CDR3 has 15 amino acids. The germline CDR1 and CDR2 sequences are DFQATT and SNEGSKA (reference sequence). For the CDR3, the DNA is TGCAGTGCCACCGCTTCCGCGGATCGATCCTACGAGCAGTACTTC. It translates to CSATASADRSYEQYF.

This rearrangement joins TRBV12-3 or TRBV12-4 to TRBJ2-4; a possible D gene is TRBD2 (5 bases). Trimming took off 3 bases at V and 13 bases at J, with 16 bases between the two ends. The CDR3 loop spans 13 amino acids. Written as DNA, the CDR3 is TGTGCCAGCAGTTTTGCTGACGGGAATGAGCAGTACTTC. Its translation: CASSFADGNEQYF.

On this clonotype itself: A much larger clone differs by one base, so this may be a read error. V is TRBV20-1 and J is TRBJ2-7, with D unresolved. V was shortened by 2 bases and J by 7 bases, with 9 bases between the two germline ends. Germline lookup yields CDR1 DFQATT and CDR2 SNEGSKA (reference sequence). CDR3 length: 11 amino acids. This chain's CDR3 is CSARPITEQYF. In DNA, the CDR3 is TGCAGTGCTAGACCTATCACTGAGCAGTACTTC.

The J gene is TRBJ1-1, the V gene TRBV7-2, with unresolved D. The CDR3 length is 12 residues. Looked up from germline, CDR1 is SGHTA and CDR2 is FQGNSA. V was clipped by 3 bases and J by 10 bases, with 12 bases between them. The CDR3 protein is CASSFDPTGAFF. CDR3 nucleotides: TGTGCCAGCAGCTTCGACCCTACGGGAGCTTTCTTT.

A few counts support this clonotype. V usage is TRBV4-2 and J usage is TRBJ2-3; perhaps D is TRBD1 or TRBD2 (6 bases each). CDR1 is LGHNA, CDR2 YNFKEQ, per germline. V lost 3 bases, J lost 8 bases, and 18 bases lay in between. This CDR3 spans 15 amino acids. The DNA for the CDR3 is TGTGCCAGCAGCCAGAGGGGGGCCGGCACATTTACGCAGTATTTT. Protein: CASSQRGAGTFTQYF.

The gene calls are TRBV15 and TRBJ2-3; 9 bases are a match to TRBD2. Germline loops: CDR1 LNHNV, CDR2 YYDKDF (reference sequence). The J segment lost 1 base and the V segment lost 4 bases, leaving 6 bases of the junction unmatched. CDR3 size: 16 residues. The CDR3 region has the DNA TGTGCCACCAGCATTTCTAGCGGGGACCGCACAGATACGCAGTATTTT. It yields the protein CATSISSGDRTDTQYF.

The rearrangement uses TRBV15 and TRBJ1-2; D not certain. The CDR3 spans 14 residues. Germline CDR1 is LNHNV and CDR2 is YYDKDF (reference sequence). Trimming pared 0 bases from V and 3 bases from J, leaving 8 bases between. CDR3 amino acids: CATSREGSYYGYTF. The CDR3 DNA reads TGTGCCACCAGCAGAGAAGGCAGTTACTATGGCTACACCTTC.

The genes are TRBV20-1 and TRBJ2-3; 9 nucleotides line up with TRBD2. V was pared by 5 bases and J by 3 bases, with 9 bases of the junction left unmatched. The CDR3 runs 15 residues. The germline V gene has CDR1 DFQATT and CDR2 SNEGSKA (reference sequence). The CDR3 DNA is TGCAGTGCTCGCAGACTAGCGGTGAATACAGATACGCAGTATTTT. Translation: CSARRLAVNTDTQYF.

This clonotype turned up a few times. The CDR3 DNA follows: TGTGCCAGCCATCCAGGACAGGGGCTCCCGGAGACCCAGTACTTC. It yields the protein CASHPGQGLPETQYF. The genes are TRBV2 and TRBJ2-5, with 9 positions matching TRBD1. Germline V gene lookup returns CDR1 SNHLY and CDR2 FYNNEI. J lost 5 bases, V lost 8 bases, and 12 bases had no gene match. This CDR3 is 15 amino acids long.

This clonotype was counted only a few times. This sequence joins TRBV4-2 and TRBJ1-2, with 7 bases that match TRBD1. This CDR3 is 14 amino acids long. Trimming removed 4 bases from V and 3 bases from J; junction bases left unmatched: 5. Germline CDR1 and CDR2: LGHNA and YNFKEQ. In DNA, the CDR3 is TGTGCCAGCAGCCGTTCCGGGACAGACTATGGCTACACCTTC. This gives the protein CASSRSGTDYGYTF.

The J gene is TRBJ2-2, the V gene TRBV7-2, with a possible D match to TRBD2 (6 bases). Trimming left V 5 bases short and J 1 base short, with 11 bases between. Germline V CDR1 and CDR2: SGHTA, FQGNSA. CDR3 length: 15 amino acids. CDR3 sequence: CASSRGSGNTGELFF. The CDR3 DNA reads TGTGCCAGCAGCCGGGGGTCAGGGAACACCGGGGAGCTGTTTTTT.

The gene calls are TRBV21-1 and TRBJ2-4; TRBD1 is the table's D call and was not checked against the DNA. TRBV21-1 is an annotated pseudogene. This CDR3 is built from 13 residues. The CDR3 spells CASSKGIEGEQYF. In DNA form, the CDR3 reads TGTGCCAGCAGCAAAGGGATCGAGGGGGAGCAGTACTTC.

This chain connects TRBV27 to TRBJ2-7; 7 positions match TRBD1. This CDR3 region has 15 residues. Germline CDR1 and CDR2: MNHEY and SMNVEV (reference sequence). With 3 bases clipped from V and 0 bases from J, the junction kept 5 bases outside the gene matches. In DNA form, the CDR3 reads TGTGCCAGCAGTTTCACAGGGGAAAGCTCCTACGAGCAGTACTTC. This translates into CASSFTGESSYEQYF.

V usage is TRBV7-2 and J usage is TRBJ2-1; 11 bases line up with TRBD2. The DNA end is a closer match to TRBJ2-7, so the J assignment may be wrong. The length of the CDR3 is 16 residues. Germline V gene data show CDR1 as SGHTA and CDR2 as FQGNSA. The CDR3 nucleotides read TGTGCCAGCAGCTTAAGGATTAGCGGGGGGGCAAATGAGCAGTACTTC. This sequence encodes CASSLRISGGANEQYF.

The chain joins TRBV13 to TRBJ2-2; D ambiguous. The CDR3 runs to 14 residues. Germline V gene sequence: CDR1 PRHDT, CDR2 FYEKMQ (reference sequence). Trimming pared 6 bases from V and 2 bases from J, leaving 10 bases between. CDR3 sequence reads: CASSLSYNTGELFF. CDR3 coding DNA: TGTGCCAGCAGTCTATCATATAACACCGGGGAGCTGTTTTTT. The full variable domain, completed using reference TRBV13 and TRBJ2-2, is AAGVIQSPRHLIKEKRETATLKCYPIPRHDTVYWYQQGPGQDPQFLISFYEKMQSDKGSIPDRFSAQQFSDYHSELNMSSLELGDSALYFCASSLSYNTGELFFGEGSRLTVL.

CDR3 sequence: CASSSSGRTNEKLFF. The CDR3 nucleotides read TGTGCCAGCAGCTCCTCAGGGAGAACTAATGAAAAACTGTTTTTT. V and J are TRBV6-6 and TRBJ1-4; maybe TRBD1 (5 bases). The CDR3 length is 15 residues. CDR1 MNHNY and CDR2 SVGAGI come from the germline V gene (reference sequence). V lost 6 bases and J 1 base, leaving 12 bases between the germline ends.

This clonotype has a handful of counts. The chain links TRBV24-1 to TRBJ2-5; D possibly matches TRBD1 or TRBD2 (5 bases each). Trimming stripped 3 bases from V and 4 bases from J, with 14 bases between. The CDR3 is 15 amino acids. Per the germline V gene, CDR1 is KGHDR and CDR2 is SFDVKD. The CDR3 DNA is TGTGCCACCAGTGATCGATCCGGGGCAGGAGAGACCCAGTACTTC. Translation gives CATSDRSGAGETQYF.

The chain is built from TRBV6-1 and TRBJ2-5; TRBD1 matches at 7 bases. Looked up from germline, CDR1 is MNHNS and CDR2 is SASEGT. Losses at the gene ends were 3 bases for V and 4 bases for J; bases not matched to a gene: 5. This CDR3 has 14 amino acids. The CDR3 reads CASSENRGVETQYF. CDR3 nucleotides: TGTGCCAGCAGTGAGAACAGGGGTGTAGAGACCCAGTACTTC.

This chain uses TRBV27 with TRBJ2-3, with a weak D call TRBD2 (5 bases). The CDR3 has 15 amino acids. Germline assignment: CDR1 MNHEY and CDR2 SMNVEV (reference sequence). V lost 3 bases and J lost 2, with 12 bases in between. As DNA, the CDR3 is TGTGCCAGCAGTTTCTCCGCGGGTGACACAGATACGCAGTATTTT. This sequence encodes CASSFSAGDTDTQYF.

The genes are TRBV5-1 and TRBJ1-1; D ambiguous. The germline V and J ends were trimmed by 0 bases and 1 base, with 10 bases remaining between them. Per germline, CDR1 SGHRS and CDR2 YFSETQ. The CDR3 has 15 residues. The CDR3 here is CASSLVSVANTEAFF. The DNA for the CDR3 is TGCGCCAGCAGCTTGGTTTCGGTAGCGAACACTGAAGCTTTCTTT.

The V gene is TRBV6-6, the J gene TRBJ1-1; TRBD1 might be the D (6 bases). Germline V gives CDR1 MNHNY, CDR2 SVGAGI (reference sequence). V lost 8 bases to trimming and J lost 4 bases, with 14 bases between them. The CDR3 is 13 amino acids. CDR3 amino acids: CASYLGGTTEAFF. The CDR3 coding sequence is TGTGCCAGCTACCTAGGGGGGACCACTGAAGCTTTCTTT.

The chain carries TRBV11-2 and TRBJ2-5, with D perhaps being TRBD1 or TRBD2 (5 bases each). The CDR3 extends over 15 amino acids. Germline V gives CDR1 SGHAT, CDR2 FQNNGV. The ends were cut back, 0 bases at V and 9 bases at J, with 17 bases in the middle. In nucleotides, the CDR3 is TGTGCCAGCAGCTTAGAGAGGGGCCCTACCCCTGCCCAGTACTTC. Translated: CASSLERGPTPAQYF.